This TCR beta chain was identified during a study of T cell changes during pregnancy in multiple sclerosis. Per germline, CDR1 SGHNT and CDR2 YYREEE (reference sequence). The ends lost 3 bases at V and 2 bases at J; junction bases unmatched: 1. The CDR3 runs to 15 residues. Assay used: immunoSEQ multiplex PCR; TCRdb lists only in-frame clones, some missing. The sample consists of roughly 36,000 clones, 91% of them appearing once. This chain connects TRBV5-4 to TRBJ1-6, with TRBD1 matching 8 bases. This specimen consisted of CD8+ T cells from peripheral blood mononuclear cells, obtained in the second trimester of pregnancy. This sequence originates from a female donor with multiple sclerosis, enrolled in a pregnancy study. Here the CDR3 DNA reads TGTGCCAGCAGCTCGACAGGGGCCTATAATTCACCCCTCCACTTT. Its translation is CASSSTGAYNSPLHF.